This TCR beta chain was retrieved from a study of blood T cell repertoires in COVID-19. On the study more broadly: COVID-19 samples from acute and convalescent phases originated in the United States, Italy and Spain.

The method was immunoSEQ multiplex PCR; TCRdb's version includes in-frame clones alone and lacks a portion of them. The sample includes 50,000 to 75,000 clones, 75% to 95% seen only once; the top ten take roughly 9%. The CDR3 is 15 amino acids. Germline V lookup: CDR1 SEHNR, CDR2 FQNEAQ (reference sequence). V lost 5 bases to trimming and J lost 1 base, with 14 bases between them. The sequenced sample was peripheral blood. This chain connects TRBV7-9 to TRBJ1-1; D might be TRBD1 (5 bases). This clonotype was sampled from a human donor in a cohort sampled during active COVID-19. The CDR3 DNA reads as TGTGCCAGCAGCACAAGACAGAGCCCGAACACTGAAGCTTTCTTT. Its protein is CASSTRQSPNTEAFF. Looking up the rest from reference TRBV7-9 and TRBJ1-1 gives the full variable domain: DTGVSQNPRHKITKRGQNVTFRCDPISEHNRLYWYRQTLGQGPEFLTYFQNEAQLEKSRLLSDRFSAERPKGSFSTLEIQRTEQGDSAMYLCASSTRQSPNTEAFFGQGTRLTVV.